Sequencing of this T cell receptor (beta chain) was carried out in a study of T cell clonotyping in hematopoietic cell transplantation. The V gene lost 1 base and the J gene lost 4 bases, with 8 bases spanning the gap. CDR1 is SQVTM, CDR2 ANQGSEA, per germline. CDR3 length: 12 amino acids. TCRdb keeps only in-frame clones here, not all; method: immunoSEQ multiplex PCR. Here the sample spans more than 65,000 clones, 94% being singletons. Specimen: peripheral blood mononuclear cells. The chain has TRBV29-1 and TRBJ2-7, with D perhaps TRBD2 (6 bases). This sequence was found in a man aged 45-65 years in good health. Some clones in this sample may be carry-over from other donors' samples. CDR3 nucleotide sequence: TGCAGCGTTGAAGTGCGGGATTACGAGCAGTACTTC. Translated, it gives CSVEVRDYEQYF.